In this sample, the clone carrying this T cell receptor (beta chain) turned up once. Its cognate antigen is unknown. Built from TCR beta cDNA, the libraries had unique molecular identifiers in them. TCRdb independently ran MiXCR on the PCR reads; one entry per CDR3 protein. The sample comprises about half a million distinct CDR3 sequences, around 40% of which are singletons, and roughly an eighth rests with the top ten. The data are from a study of post-analysis software for immune sequencing data. Study-wide context: Included courses were relapsing-remitting and secondary progressive multiple sclerosis; progressive-relapsing multiple sclerosis was also included.

Overall study results and limits: A few TRBV segments (TRBV5-6, TRBV5-1 and TRBV20-1 among them) occurred more frequently in patients than in controls. F measure showed strong co-clustering of same-batch samples.

The CDR3 has 18 residues. Germline CDR1 MNHEY, CDR2 SVGEGT. The chain joins TRBV6-2 or TRBV6-3 to TRBJ2-4, with 14 bases identical to TRBD2. The J call may be incorrect, as the DNA end agrees better with TRBJ2-7. The TCR originated in a girl aged 10 to 17 with multiple sclerosis. The sample consisted of blood. The CDR3 nucleotides are TGTGCCAGCAGTCGGAGTCCCGGGACTAGCGGGAGTTCCTACGAGCAGTACTTC. This codes for CASSRSPGTSGSSYEQYF.